This T cell receptor (beta chain) originates from a study of blood T cell repertoires in COVID-19. The CDR3 consists of 13 residues. The germline V and J ends were trimmed by 8 bases and 10 bases, with 19 bases remaining between them. Per the germline V gene, CDR1 is SNHLY and CDR2 is FYNNEI. Under the authors' procedure: It was from reference gene primer amplification that nucleated cell counts were estimated. Here immunoSEQ multiplex PCR was the method, and the copy in TCRdb shows in-frame clones only, minus some. The V and J calls and the clone size are those of that table, but D and trimming were determined from the DNA. The sample consists of 250,000 to 350,000 clones, approximately 84% of them appearing once.

Sequenced material: peripheral blood. The sequence was obtained from a human donor with COVID-19, enrolled during active disease. The donor label of this sample is uncertain. The chain uses TRBV2 and TRBJ2-3, with D possibly matching TRBD2 (5 bases). CDR3 DNA: TGTGCCAGCCACGGAGGCGGGCGCGGTCCGCAGTATTTT. It specifies CASHGGGRGPQYF. The whole variable domain, filled in from reference TRBV2 and TRBJ2-3, reads EPEVTQTPSHQVTQMGQEVILRCVPISNHLYFYWYRQILGQKVEFLVSFYNNEISEKSEIFDDQFSVERPDGSNFTLKIRSTKLEDSAMYFCASHGGGRGPQYFGPGTRLTVL.